The sequence of this TCR beta chain was determined in a study of siplizumab effects on memory and regulatory T cells. Findings and limits, study-wide: Relative to controls at more than 25%, mappable alloreactive CD4+ clones exhibited a mean Treg-derived proportion of 68.8% with siplizumab. There appeared to be greater diversity in naive T cells than in memory cells, and naive T cells seemed major contributors to the alloresponse.

In the case of this clone: The antigen is not known.

With 6 bases removed from V and 0 bases from J, the gap between germline ends came to 15 bases. Germline V gene lookup returns CDR1 SNHLY and CDR2 FYNNEI. The length of the CDR3 is 15 residues. Assays were performed on some 9.2 x 10^4 TCR templates per sample. The data were produced by immunoSEQ multiplex PCR, yet TCRdb's version contains in-frame clones alone and is incomplete. The repertoire holds approximately 70,000 clones, with around 90% as singletons. The J gene is TRBJ2-7, the V gene TRBV2, with D perhaps TRBD2 (6 bases). This receptor was identified in a human donor in good health. Sequences were obtained from CD8+ T cells sorted from blood. CDR3 region: CASSLHRDFSYEQYF. The CDR3 DNA follows: TGTGCCAGCAGCCTCCACCGGGACTTCTCCTACGAGCAGTACTTC.